Given below is one TCR beta chain in context. This sample is part of a study of cytomegalovirus exposure and HLA in healthy donors. Losses at the gene ends were 0 bases for V and 6 bases for J; bases not matched to a gene: 4. This CDR3 comprises 15 residues. CDR1 MGHRA and CDR2 YSYEKL come from the germline V gene. The PCR made use of 60 Vbeta and 13 Jbeta primers. Some clones are missing from TCRdb's copy, which holds only in-frame ones; the method was immunoSEQ multiplex PCR. The table shows approximately 150,000 clones, with approximately 82% occurring only once. The receptor was isolated from a man between 18 and 35 years old in good health and CMV-seropositive. Material: PBMCs. The chain couples TRBV4-1 to TRBJ1-3; 8 bases line up with TRBD1. The CDR3, as DNA: TGCGCCAGCAGCCAAGACAGGGGGCGCGTAAACACCATATATTTT. Encoded protein: CASSQDRGRVNTIYF.